This T cell receptor (beta chain) was recovered during a study of blood T cell repertoires in COVID-19. Study-wide background: Acute-phase and convalescent COVID-19 samples originated in the United States, Italy and Spain. PBMCs, B-cell-depleted T cells, or T cells provided the cDNA or gDNA that made up the material.

Trimming pared 3 bases from V and 4 bases from J, leaving 5 bases between. The germline CDR1 and CDR2 sequences are SGDLS and YYNGEE. The CDR3 consists of 13 residues. In the source study's methods: Reference gene primer amplification in the assay estimated nucleated cell counts. Profiled with immunoSEQ multiplex PCR; TCRdb holds only in-frame clones, not every one. The D gene and trimming were derived from the DNA, and the V and J assignments and clone size from that table. In the table there are about 130,000 clones, more than 75% of which are singletons. V is TRBV9 and J is TRBJ1-6; no clear D gene. The clonotype comes from a man aged 45 to 65 with active COVID-19. Sequences were obtained from peripheral blood. The CDR3, as DNA: TGTGCCAGCAGCGCGAGTTATAATTCACCCCTCCACTTT. This sequence encodes CASSASYNSPLHF.